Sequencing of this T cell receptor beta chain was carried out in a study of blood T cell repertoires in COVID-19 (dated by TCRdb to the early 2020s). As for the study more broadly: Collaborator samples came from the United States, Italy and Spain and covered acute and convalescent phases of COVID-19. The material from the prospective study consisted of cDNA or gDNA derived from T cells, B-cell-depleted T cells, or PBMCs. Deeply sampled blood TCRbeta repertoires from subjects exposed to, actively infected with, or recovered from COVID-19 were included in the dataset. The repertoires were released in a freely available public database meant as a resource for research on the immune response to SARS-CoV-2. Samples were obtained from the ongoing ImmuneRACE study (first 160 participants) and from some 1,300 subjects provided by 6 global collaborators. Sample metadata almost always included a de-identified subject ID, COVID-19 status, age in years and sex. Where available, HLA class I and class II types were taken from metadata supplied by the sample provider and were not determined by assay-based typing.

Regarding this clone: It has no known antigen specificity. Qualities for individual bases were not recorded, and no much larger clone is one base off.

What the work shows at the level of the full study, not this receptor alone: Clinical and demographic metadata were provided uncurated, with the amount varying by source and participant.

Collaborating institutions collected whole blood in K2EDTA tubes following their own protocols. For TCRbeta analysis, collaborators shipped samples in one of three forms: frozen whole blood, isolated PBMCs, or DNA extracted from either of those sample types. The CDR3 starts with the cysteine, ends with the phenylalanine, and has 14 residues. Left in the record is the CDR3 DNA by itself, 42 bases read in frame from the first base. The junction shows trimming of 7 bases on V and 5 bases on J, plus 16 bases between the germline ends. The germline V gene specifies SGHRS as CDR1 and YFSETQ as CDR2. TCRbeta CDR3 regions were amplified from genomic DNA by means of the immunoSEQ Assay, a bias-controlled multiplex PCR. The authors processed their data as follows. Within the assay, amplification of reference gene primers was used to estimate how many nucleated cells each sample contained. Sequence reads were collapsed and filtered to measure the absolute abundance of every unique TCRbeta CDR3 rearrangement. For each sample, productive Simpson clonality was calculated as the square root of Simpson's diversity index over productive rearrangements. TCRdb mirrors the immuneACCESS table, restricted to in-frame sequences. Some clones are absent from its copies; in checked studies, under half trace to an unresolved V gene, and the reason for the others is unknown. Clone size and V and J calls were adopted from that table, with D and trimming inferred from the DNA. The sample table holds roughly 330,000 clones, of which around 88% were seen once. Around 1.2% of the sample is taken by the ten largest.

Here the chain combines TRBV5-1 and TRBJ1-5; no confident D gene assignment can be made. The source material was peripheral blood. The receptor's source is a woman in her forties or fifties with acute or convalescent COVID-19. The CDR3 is CASPDRERHQPQHF. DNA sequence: TGCGCCAGCCCCGATAGGGAGAGACATCAGCCCCAGCATTTT.